Given below is one TCR beta chain in context. The target antigen is unknown. The record originates from a study of blood T cells in healthy people across ages. Findings and limits, study-wide: Researchers report that TCR beta diversity correlated strongly with naive T cell percentage.

With a J-beta primer mix and a sample-barcoded 5' primer, a second PCR ran roughly 6 to 12 cycles. TCRdb recomputed calls from the 5' RACE reads with MiXCR, one row per CDR3 protein. The sample lists about 1.5 million distinct CDR3 sequences, 40% to 45% occurring once. V shed 3 bases and J shed 2 bases, with 15 bases lying between them. CDR1 DFQATT and CDR2 SNEGSKA come from the germline V gene (reference sequence). The CDR3 runs 15 residues. The chain uses TRBV20-1 and TRBJ2-3; D is unclear. This clonotype was sampled from a woman aged 18-29 years in good health. The sequencing input was blood. The CDR3 bases are TGCAGTGCTAGTAATCCACGGGCTGACACAGATACGCAGTATTTT. Protein: CSASNPRADTDTQYF.